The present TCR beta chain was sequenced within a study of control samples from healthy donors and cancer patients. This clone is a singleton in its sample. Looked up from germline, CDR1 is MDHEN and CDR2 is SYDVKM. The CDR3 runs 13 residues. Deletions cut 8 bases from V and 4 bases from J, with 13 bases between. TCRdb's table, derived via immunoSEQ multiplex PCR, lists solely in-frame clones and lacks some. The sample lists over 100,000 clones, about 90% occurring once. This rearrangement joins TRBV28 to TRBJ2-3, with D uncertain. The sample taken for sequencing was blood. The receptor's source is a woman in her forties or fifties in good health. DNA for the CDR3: TGTGCCAGCTTATCCGGGTCCTCAGATACGCAGTATTTT. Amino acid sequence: CASLSGSSDTQYF.